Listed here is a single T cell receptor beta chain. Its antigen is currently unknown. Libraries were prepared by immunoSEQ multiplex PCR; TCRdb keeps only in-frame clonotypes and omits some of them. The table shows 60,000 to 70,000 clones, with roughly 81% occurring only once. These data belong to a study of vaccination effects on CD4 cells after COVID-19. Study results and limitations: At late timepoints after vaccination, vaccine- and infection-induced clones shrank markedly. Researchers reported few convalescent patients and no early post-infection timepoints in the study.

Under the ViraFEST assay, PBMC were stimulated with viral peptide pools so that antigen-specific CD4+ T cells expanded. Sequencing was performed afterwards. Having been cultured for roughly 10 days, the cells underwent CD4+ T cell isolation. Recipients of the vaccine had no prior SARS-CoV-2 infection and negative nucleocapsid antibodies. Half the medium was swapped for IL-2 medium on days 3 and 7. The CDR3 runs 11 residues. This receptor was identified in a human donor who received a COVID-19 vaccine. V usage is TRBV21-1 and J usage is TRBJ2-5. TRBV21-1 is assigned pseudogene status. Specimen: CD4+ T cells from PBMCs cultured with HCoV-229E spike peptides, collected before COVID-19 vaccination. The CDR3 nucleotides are TGTGCCAGAAGGGTCGGGGAGACCCAGTACTTC. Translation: CARRVGETQYF.